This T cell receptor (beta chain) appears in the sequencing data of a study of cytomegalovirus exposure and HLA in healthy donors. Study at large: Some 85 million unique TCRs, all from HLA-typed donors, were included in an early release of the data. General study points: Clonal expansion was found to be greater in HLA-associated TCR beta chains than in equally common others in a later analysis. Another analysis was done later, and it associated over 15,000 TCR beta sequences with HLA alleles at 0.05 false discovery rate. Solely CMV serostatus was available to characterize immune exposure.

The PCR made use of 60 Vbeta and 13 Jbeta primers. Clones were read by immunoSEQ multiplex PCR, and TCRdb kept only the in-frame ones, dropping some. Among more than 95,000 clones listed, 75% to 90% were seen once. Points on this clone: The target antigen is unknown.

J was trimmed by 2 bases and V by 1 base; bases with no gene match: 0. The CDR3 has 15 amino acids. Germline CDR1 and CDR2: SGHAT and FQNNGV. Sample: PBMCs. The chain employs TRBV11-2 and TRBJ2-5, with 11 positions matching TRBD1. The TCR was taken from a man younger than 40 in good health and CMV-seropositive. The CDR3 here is CASSLGDRGQETQYF. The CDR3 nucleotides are TGTGCCAGCAGCTTAGGGGACAGGGGGCAAGAGACCCAGTACTTC.